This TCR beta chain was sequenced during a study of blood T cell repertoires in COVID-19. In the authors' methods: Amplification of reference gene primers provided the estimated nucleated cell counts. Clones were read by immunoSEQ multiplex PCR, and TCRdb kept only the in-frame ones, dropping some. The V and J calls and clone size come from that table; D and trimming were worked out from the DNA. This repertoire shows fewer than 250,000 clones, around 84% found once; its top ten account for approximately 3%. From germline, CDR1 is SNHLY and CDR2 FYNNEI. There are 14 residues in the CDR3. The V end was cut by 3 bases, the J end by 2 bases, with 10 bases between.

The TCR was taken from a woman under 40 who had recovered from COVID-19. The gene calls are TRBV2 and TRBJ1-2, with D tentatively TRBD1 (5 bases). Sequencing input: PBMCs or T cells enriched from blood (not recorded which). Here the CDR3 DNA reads TGTGCCAGCAGTGATGTGCAGGGCAACTATGGCTACACCTTC. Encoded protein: CASSDVQGNYGYTF.